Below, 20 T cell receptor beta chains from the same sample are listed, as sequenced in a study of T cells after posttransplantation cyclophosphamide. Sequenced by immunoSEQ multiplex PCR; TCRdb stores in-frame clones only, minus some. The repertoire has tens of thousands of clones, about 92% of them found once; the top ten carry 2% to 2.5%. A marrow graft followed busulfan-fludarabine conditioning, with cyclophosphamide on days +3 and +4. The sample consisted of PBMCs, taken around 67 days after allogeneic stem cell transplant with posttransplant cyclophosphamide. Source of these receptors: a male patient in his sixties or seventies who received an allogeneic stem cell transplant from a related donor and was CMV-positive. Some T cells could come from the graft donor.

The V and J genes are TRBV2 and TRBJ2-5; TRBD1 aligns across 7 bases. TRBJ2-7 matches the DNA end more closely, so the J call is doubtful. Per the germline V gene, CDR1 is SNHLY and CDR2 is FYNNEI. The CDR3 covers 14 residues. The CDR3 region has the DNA TGTGCCAGCACCCAATGGACAGGCCTCTACGAGCAGTACTTC. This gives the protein CASTQWTGLYEQYF.

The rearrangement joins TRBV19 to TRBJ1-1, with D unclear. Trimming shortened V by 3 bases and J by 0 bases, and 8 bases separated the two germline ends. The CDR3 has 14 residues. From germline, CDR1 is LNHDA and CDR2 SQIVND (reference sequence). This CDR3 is CASSMWRMNTEAFF. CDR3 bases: TGTGCCAGTAGTATGTGGCGGATGAACACTGAAGCTTTCTTT.

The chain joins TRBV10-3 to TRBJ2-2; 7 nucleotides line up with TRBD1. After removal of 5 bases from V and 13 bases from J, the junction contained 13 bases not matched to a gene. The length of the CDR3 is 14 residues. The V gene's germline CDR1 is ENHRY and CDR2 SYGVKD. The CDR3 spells CAISPTGAGSGLFF. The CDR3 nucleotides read TGTGCCATCAGTCCCACAGGGGCAGGGTCGGGGCTGTTTTTT.

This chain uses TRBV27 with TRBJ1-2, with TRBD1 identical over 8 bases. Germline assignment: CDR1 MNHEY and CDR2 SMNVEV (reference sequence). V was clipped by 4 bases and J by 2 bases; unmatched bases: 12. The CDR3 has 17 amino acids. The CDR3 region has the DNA TGTGCCAGCAGTTACAGGGGGTTTGGCCCGGGGAACTATGGCTACACCTTC. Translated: CASSYRGFGPGNYGYTF.

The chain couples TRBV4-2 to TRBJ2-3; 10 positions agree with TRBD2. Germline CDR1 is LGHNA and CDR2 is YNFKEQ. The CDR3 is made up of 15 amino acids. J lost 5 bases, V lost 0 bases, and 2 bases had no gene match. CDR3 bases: TGTGCCAGCAGCCAAGAAGCGGGGGGGGAAGATACGCAGTATTTT. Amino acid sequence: CASSQEAGGEDTQYF.

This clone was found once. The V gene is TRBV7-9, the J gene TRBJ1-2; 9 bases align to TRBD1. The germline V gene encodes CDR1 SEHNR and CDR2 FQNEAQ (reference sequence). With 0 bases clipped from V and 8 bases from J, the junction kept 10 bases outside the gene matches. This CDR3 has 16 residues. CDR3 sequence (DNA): TGTGCCAGCAGCTTAGCTGGGGAGGGGACAGGGTTCGGCTACACCTTC. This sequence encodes CASSLAGEGTGFGYTF.

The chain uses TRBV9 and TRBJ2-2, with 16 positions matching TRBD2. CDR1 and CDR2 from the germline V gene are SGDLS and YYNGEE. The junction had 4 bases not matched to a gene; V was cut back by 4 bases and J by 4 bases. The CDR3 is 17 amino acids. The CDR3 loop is CASSLGTSGGGTGELFF. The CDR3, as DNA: TGTGCCAGCAGCCTCGGGACTAGCGGGGGGGGCACCGGGGAGCTGTTTTTT. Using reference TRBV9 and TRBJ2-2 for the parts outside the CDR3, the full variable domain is DSGVTQTPKHLITATGQRVTLRCSPRSGDLSVYWYQQSLDQGLQFLIQYYNGEERAKGNILERFSAQQFPDLHSELNLSSLELGDSALYFCASSLGTSGGGTGELFFGEGSRLTVL.

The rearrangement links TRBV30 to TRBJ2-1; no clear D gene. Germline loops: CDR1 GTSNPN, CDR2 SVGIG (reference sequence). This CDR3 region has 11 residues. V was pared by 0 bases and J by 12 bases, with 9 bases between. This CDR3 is CAWSVAMTQFF. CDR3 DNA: TGTGCCTGGAGTGTAGCGATGACGCAGTTCTTC.

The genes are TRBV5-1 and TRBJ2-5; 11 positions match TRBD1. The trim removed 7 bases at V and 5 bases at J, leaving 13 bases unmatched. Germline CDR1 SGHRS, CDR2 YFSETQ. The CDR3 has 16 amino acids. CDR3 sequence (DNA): TGCGCCAGCCAAAACCCTGGGACAGGGGGTCGGGAGACCCAGTACTTC. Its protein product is CASQNPGTGGRETQYF.

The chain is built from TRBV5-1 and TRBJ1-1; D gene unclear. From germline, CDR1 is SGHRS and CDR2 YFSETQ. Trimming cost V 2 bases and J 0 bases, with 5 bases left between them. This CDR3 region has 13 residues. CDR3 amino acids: CASSFQMNTEAFF. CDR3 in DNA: TGCGCCAGCAGCTTCCAGATGAACACTGAAGCTTTCTTT.

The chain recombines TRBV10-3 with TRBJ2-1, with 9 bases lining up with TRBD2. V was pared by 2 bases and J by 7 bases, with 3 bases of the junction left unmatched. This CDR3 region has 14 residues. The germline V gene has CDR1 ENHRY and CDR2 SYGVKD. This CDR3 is CAISEAGGRNEQFF. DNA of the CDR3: TGTGCCATCAGTGAGGCGGGGGGGAGGAATGAGCAGTTCTTC.

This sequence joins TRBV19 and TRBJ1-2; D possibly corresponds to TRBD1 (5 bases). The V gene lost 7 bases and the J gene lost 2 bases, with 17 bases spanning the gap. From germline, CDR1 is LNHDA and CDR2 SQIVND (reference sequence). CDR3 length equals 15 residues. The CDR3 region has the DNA TGTGCCAGTACAATGGGGGGATGGACGAACTATGGCTACACCTTC. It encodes CASTMGGWTNYGYTF.

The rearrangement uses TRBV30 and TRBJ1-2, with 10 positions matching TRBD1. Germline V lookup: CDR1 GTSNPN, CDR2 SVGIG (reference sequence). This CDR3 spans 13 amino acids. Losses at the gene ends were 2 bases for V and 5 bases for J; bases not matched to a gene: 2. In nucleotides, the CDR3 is TGTGCCTGGAGTAGACAGGGGGCTTATGGCTACACCTTC. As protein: CAWSRQGAYGYTF.

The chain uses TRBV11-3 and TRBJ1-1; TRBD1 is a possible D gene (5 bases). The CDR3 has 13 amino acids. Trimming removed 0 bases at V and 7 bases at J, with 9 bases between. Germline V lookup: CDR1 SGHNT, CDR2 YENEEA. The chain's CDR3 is CASSLDRTSEAFF. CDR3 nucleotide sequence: TGTGCCAGCAGCTTAGACAGGACAAGTGAAGCTTTCTTT.

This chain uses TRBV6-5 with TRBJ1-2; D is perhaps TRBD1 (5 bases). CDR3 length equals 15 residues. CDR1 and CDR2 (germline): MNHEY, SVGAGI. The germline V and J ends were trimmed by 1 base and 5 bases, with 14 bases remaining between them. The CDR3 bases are TGTGCCAGCAGTTACTGGAGGGGCGGGCTATATGGCTACACCTTC. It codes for CASSYWRGGLYGYTF.

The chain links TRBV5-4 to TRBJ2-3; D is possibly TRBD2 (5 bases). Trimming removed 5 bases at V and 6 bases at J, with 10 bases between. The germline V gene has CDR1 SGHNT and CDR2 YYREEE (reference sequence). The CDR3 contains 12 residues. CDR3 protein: CASRSGSDTQYF. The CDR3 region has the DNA TGTGCCAGCAGATCGGGGTCGGATACGCAGTATTTT.

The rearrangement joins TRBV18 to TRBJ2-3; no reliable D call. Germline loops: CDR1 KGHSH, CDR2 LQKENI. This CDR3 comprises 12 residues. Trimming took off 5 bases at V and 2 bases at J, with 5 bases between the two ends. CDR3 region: CASSSNTDTQYF. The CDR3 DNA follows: TGTGCCAGCTCATCAAACACAGATACGCAGTATTTT.

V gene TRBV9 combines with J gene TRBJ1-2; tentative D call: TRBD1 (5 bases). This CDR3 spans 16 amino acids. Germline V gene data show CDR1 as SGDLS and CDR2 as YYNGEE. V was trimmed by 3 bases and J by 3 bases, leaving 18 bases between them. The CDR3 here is CASSAPLGGSDYGYTF. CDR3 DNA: TGTGCCAGCAGCGCCCCGCTTGGGGGGTCGGACTATGGCTACACCTTC.

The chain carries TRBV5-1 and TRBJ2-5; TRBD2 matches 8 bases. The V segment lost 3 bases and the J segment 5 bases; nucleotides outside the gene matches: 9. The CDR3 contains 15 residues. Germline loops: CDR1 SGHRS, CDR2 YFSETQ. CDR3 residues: CASSSGGALRETQYF. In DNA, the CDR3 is TGCGCCAGCAGCTCCGGGGGGGCCCTTAGGGAGACCCAGTACTTC. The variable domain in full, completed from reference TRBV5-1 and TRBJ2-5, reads KAGVTQTPRYLIKTRGQQVTLSCSPISGHRSVSWYQQTPGQGLQFLFEYFSETQRNKGNFPGRFSGRQFSNSRSEMNVSTLELGDSALYLCASSSGGALRETQYFGPGTRLLVL.

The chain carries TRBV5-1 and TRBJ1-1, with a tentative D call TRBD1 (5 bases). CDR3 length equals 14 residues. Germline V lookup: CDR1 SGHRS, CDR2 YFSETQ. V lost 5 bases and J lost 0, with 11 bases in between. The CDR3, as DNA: TGCGCCAGCAGTCCTGGGGGGGTGAACACTGAAGCTTTCTTT. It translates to CASSPGGVNTEAFF.